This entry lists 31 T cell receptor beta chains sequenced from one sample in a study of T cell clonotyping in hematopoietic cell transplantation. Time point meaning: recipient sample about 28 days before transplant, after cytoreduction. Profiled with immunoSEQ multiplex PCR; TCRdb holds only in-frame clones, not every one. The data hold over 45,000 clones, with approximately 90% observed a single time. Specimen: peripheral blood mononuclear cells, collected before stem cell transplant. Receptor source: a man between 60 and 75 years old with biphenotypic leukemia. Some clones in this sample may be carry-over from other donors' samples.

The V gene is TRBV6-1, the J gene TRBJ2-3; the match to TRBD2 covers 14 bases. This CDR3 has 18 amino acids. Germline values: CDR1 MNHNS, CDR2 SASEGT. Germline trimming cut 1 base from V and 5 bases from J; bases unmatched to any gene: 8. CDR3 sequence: CASSEERLAGGLRDTQYF. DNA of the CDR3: TGTGCCAGCAGTGAAGAACGACTAGCGGGAGGGCTTAGAGATACGCAGTATTTT.

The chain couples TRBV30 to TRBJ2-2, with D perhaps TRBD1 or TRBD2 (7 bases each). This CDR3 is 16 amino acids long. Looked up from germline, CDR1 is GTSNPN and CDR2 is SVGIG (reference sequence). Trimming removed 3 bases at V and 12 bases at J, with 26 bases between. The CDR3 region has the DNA TGTGCCTGGAGCACACAACCAGGACTAGTCAGGGGGAAGCTGTTTTTT. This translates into CAWSTQPGLVRGKLFF.

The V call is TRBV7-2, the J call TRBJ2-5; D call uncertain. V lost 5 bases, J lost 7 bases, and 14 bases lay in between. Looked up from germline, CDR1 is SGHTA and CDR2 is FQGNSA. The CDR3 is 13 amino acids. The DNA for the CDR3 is TGTGCCAGCAGCCCCCAGCCCAGTGGGACCCAGTACTTC. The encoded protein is CASSPQPSGTQYF.

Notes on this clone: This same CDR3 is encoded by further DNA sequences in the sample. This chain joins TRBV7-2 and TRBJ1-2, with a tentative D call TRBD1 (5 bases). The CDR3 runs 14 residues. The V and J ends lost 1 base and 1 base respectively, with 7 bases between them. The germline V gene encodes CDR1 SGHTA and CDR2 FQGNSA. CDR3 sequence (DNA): TGTGCCAGCAGCTTAGGGGGCGGTAACTATGGCTACACCTTC. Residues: CASSLGGGNYGYTF.

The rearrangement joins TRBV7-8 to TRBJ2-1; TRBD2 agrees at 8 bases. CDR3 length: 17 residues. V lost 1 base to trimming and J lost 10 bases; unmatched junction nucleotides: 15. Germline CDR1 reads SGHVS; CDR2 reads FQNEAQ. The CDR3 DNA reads TGTGCCAGCAGCTTAGTCGTGGCTAGCGGGTCCATGGGGGAGCAGTTCTTC. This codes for CASSLVVASGSMGEQFF.

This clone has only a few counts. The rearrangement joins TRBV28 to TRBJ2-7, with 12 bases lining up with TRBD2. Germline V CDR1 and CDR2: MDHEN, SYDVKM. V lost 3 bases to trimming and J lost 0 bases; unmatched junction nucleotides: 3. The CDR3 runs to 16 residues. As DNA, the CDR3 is TGTGCCAGCAGTTTTGGACTAGCGGGAAACTCCTACGAGCAGTACTTC. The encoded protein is CASSFGLAGNSYEQYF.

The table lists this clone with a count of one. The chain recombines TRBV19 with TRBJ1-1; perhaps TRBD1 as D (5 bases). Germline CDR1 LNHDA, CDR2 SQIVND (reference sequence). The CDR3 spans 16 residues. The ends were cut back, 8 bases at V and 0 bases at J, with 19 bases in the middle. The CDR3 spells CASQSHWGSMNTEAFF. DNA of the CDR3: TGTGCCAGTCAATCCCACTGGGGCAGCATGAACACTGAAGCTTTCTTT.

CDR3 nucleotides: TGTGCCAGCAGCCTACCAGGTTATGGCTACACCTTC. It encodes CASSLPGYGYTF. The V and J genes are TRBV28 and TRBJ1-2, with D unclear. Germline CDR1 is MDHEN and CDR2 is SYDVKM. V lost 6 bases and J 5 bases, leaving 10 bases between the germline ends. CDR3 length equals 12 residues.

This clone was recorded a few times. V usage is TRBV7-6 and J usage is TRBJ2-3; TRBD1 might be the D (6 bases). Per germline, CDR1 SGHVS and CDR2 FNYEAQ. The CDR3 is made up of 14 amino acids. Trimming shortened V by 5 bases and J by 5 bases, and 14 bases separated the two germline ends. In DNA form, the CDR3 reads TGTGCCAGCAGCCCAGCTCAGGGGATAGATACGCAGTATTTT. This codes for CASSPAQGIDTQYF.

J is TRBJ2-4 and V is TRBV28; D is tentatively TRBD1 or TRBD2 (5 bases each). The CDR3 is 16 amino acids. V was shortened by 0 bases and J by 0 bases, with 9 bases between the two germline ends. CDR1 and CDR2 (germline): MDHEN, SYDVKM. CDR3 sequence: CASSLWAGRAKNIQYF. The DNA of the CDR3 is TGTGCCAGCAGTTTATGGGCAGGGAGAGCCAAAAACATTCAGTACTTC.

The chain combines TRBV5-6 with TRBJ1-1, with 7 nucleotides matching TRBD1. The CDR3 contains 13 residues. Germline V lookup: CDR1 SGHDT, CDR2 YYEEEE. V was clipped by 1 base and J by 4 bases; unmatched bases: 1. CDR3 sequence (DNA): TGTGCCAGCAGCTTGTCAGGGGGCACTGAAGCTTTCTTT. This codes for CASSLSGGTEAFF.

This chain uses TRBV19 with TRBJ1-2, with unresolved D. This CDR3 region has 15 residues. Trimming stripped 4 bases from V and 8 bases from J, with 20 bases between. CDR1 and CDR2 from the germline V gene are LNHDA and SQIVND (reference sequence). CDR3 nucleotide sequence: TGTGCCAGTAGTACGCCTCGGTCCAGGCGGGAAGGCTACACCTTC. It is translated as CASSTPRSRREGYTF.

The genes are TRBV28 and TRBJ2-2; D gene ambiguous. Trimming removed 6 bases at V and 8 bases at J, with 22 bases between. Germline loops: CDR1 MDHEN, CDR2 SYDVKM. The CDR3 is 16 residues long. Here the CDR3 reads CASSSRAGRGTGELFF. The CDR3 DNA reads TGTGCCAGCAGCTCCCGGGCCGGACGCGGAACGGGGGAGCTGTTTTTT.

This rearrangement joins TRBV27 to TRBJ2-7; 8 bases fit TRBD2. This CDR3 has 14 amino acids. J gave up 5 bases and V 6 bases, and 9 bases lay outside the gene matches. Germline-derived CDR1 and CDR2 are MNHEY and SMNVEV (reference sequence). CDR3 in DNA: TGTGCCAGCAGAGCGGGAGCTAGTGCCAACGAGCAGTACTTC. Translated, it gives CASRAGASANEQYF.

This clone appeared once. The CDR3 region is CASSLYGRFKRAYEQYF. CDR3 nucleotides: TGTGCCAGCAGCTTATACGGGAGATTCAAAAGGGCCTACGAGCAGTACTTC. The gene calls are TRBV11-3 and TRBJ2-7; possibly TRBD2 for D (6 bases). The germline gives CDR1 SGHNT, CDR2 YENEEA. Deletions cut 2 bases from V and 2 bases from J, with 19 bases between. This CDR3 is built from 17 residues. The full variable domain, with the rest looked up from reference TRBV11-3 and TRBJ2-7, is EAGVVQSPRYKIIEKKQPVAFWCNPISGHNTLYWYLQNLGQGPELLIRYENEEAVDDSQLPKDRFSAERLKGVDSTLKIQPAELGDSAVYLCASSLYGRFKRAYEQYFGPGTRLTVT.

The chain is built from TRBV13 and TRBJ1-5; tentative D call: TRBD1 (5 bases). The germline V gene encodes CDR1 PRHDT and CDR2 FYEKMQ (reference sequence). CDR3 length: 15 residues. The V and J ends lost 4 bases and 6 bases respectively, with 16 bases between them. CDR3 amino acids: CASSSTREVPQPQHF. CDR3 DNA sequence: TGTGCCAGCAGCTCCACCAGGGAAGTCCCTCAGCCCCAGCATTTT.

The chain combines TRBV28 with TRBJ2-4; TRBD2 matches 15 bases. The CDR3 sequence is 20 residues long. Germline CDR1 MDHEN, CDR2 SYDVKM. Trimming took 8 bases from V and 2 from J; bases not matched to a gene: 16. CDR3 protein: CASGYPRTSGRAGSKNIQYF. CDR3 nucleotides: TGTGCCAGCGGGTACCCCCGGACTAGCGGGAGGGCCGGATCCAAAAACATTCAGTACTTC.

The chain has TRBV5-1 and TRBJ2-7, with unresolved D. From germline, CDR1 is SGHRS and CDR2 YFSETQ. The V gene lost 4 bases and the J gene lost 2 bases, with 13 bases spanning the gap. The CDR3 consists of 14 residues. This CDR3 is CASSVGSPTYEQYF. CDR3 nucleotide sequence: TGCGCCAGCAGCGTCGGATCCCCGACCTACGAGCAGTACTTC.

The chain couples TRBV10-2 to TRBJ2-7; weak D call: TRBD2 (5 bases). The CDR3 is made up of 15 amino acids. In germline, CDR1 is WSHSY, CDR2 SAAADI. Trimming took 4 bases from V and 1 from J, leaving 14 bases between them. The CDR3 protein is CASSAQLLASYEQYF. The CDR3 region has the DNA TGCGCCAGCAGTGCCCAGCTCCTAGCTTCCTACGAGCAGTACTTC.

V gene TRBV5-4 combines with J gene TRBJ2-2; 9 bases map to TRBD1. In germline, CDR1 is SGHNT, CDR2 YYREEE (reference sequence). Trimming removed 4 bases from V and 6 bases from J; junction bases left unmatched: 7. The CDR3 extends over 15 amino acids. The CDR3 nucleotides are TGTGCCAGCAGCAGCGGGACAGGGTGGGCCGGGGAGCTGTTTTTT. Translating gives CASSSGTGWAGELFF.

Here the CDR3 DNA reads TGCGCCAGCAGCTTAGGACAGGGAGGGAATACTGAAGCTTTCTTT. Translating gives CASSLGQGGNTEAFF. The genes are TRBV5-1 and TRBJ1-1; 8 bases fit TRBD1. Germline-derived CDR1 and CDR2 are SGHRS and YFSETQ. V shed 2 bases and J 5 bases; nucleotides not matched to a gene: 8. CDR3 size: 15 residues.

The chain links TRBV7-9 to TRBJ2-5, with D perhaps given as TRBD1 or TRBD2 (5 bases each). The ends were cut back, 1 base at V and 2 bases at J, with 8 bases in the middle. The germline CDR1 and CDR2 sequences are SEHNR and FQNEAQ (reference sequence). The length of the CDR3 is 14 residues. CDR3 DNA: TGTGCCAGCAGCTTAGGGGACGCTCAAGAGACCCAGTACTTC. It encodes CASSLGDAQETQYF.

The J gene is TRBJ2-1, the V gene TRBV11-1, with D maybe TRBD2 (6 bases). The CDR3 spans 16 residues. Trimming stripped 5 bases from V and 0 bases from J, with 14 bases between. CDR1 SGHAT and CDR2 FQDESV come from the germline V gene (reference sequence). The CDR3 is CASSRQPGSSYNEQFF. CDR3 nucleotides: TGTGCCAGCAGCCGCCAACCCGGGAGCTCCTACAATGAGCAGTTCTTC.

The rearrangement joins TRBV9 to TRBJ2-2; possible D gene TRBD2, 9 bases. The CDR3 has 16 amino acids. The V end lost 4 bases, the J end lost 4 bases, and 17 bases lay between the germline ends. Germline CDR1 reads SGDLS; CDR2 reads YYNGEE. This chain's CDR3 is CASSPGGGRATGELFF. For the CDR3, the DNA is TGTGCCAGCAGCCCAGGGGGCGGGAGGGCCACCGGGGAGCTGTTTTTT. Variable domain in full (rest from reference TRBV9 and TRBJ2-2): DSGVTQTPKHLITATGQRVTLRCSPRSGDLSVYWYQQSLDQGLQFLIQYYNGEERAKGNILERFSAQQFPDLHSELNLSSLELGDSALYFCASSPGGGRATGELFFGEGSRLTVL.

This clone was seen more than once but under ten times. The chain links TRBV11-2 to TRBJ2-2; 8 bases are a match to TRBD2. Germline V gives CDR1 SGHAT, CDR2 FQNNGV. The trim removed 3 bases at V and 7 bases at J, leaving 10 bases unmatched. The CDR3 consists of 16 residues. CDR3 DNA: TGTGCCAGCAGCTTTGGGAGCGGGAGAGTAGGCGGGGAGCTGTTTTTT. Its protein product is CASSFGSGRVGGELFF.

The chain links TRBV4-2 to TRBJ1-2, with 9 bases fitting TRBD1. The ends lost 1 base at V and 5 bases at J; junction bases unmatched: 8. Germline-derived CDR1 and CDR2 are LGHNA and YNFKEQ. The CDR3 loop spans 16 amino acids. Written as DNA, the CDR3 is TGTGCCAGCAGCCAAGGAACAGGGGGCGATCAGTATGGCTACACCTTC. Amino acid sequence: CASSQGTGGDQYGYTF.

CDR3 DNA sequence: TGTGCCAGCAGTGAAGCGCCTTTGGGGGGGACCTACGAGCAGTACTTC. This encodes CASSEAPLGGTYEQYF. This chain uses TRBV6-1 with TRBJ2-7; 7 positions match TRBD2. The germline CDR1 and CDR2 sequences are MNHNS and SASEGT. This CDR3 is built from 16 residues. V dropped 0 bases and J dropped 2; count of bases not matched to a gene: 7.

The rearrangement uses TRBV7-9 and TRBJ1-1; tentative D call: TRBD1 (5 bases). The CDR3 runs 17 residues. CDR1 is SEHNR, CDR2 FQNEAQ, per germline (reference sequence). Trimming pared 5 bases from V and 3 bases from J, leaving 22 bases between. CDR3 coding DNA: TGTGCCAGCAGCCCACCAGGGATTCAGCTCGAGGACACTGAAGCTTTCTTT. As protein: CASSPPGIQLEDTEAFF.

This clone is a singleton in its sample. The CDR3 here is CASSPGRDIQYF. The CDR3 nucleotides are TGTGCCAGCAGCCCAGGTCGGGACATTCAGTACTTC. V gene TRBV7-2 combines with J gene TRBJ2-4; D call uncertain. CDR3 length equals 12 residues. Germline CDR1 reads SGHTA; CDR2 reads FQGNSA. Deletions cut 5 bases from V and 8 bases from J, with 10 bases between.

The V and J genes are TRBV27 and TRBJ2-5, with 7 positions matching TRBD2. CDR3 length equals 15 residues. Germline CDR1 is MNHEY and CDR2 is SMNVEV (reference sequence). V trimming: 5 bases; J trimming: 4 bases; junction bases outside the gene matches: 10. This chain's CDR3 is CASSPTPGLRETQYF. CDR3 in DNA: TGTGCCAGCAGTCCTACACCGGGACTAAGAGAGACCCAGTACTTC.

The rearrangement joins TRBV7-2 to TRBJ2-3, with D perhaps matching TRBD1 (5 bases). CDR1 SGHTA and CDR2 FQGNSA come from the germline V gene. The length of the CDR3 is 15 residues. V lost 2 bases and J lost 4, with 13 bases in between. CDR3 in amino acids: CASSLFWGRADTQYF. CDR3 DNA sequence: TGTGCCAGCAGCTTATTTTGGGGCCGTGCAGATACGCAGTATTTT.